Below, 23 T cell receptor beta chains from the same sample are listed, as sequenced in a study of T-cell reconstitution after alpha-beta-depleted transplantation in children. Unique molecular identifiers were used to barcode this TCRbeta library. TCRdb re-called the PCR reads through MiXCR, storing one row per CDR3 protein. The sample consists of some 500,000 distinct CDR3 sequences, 32% of them appearing once. Sequences were derived from PBMCs from the stem cell graft donor, sampled from the stem cell graft. These receptors came from a human donor who donated a stem cell graft to a child with aplastic anemia.

This clonotype was seen only a few times. The rearrangement links TRBV5-1 to TRBJ2-1, with 14 bases fitting TRBD2. This CDR3 spans 20 amino acids. Germline lookup yields CDR1 SGHRS and CDR2 YFSETQ. V lost 1 base and J lost 7; bases outside the gene matches: 16. The CDR3 is CASSLSRVRGLAGESNEQFF. The CDR3 DNA sequence: TGCGCCAGCAGCTTGTCCCGAGTTCGGGGACTAGCGGGAGAGAGTAATGAGCAGTTCTTC.

This clonotype occurred a few times. J is TRBJ2-7 and V is TRBV12-3 or TRBV12-4, with D possibly TRBD1 on 5 matching bases. CDR3 length equals 13 residues. Trimming cost V 4 bases and J 3 bases, with 10 bases left between them. CDR3 coding DNA: TGTGCCAGCAGTTCCCAGGGTCGCTACGAGCAGTACTTC. It is translated as CASSSQGRYEQYF.

The chain has TRBV10-3 and TRBJ2-3, with D tentatively TRBD2 (5 bases). The CDR3 runs to 14 residues. V shed 6 bases and J shed 2 bases, with 12 bases lying between them. Germline V gene lookup returns CDR1 ENHRY and CDR2 SYGVKD. The CDR3: CAISPSLATDTQYF. CDR3 coding DNA: TGTGCCATCAGCCCTTCCCTAGCCACAGATACGCAGTATTTT.

V is TRBV9 and J is TRBJ2-3; 8 bases are a match to TRBD2. There are 15 residues in the CDR3. The ends lost 2 bases at V and 1 base at J; junction bases unmatched: 3. From germline, CDR1 is SGDLS and CDR2 YYNGEE. This CDR3 is CASSVREARTDTQYF. The CDR3 DNA is TGTGCCAGCAGCGTGCGGGAGGCCCGCACAGATACGCAGTATTTT.

The chain has TRBV12-3 or TRBV12-4 and TRBJ2-1, with D perhaps assigned TRBD1 or TRBD2 (5 bases each). CDR3 size: 14 residues. Trimming removed 4 bases at V and 8 bases at J, with 15 bases between. The CDR3 loop is CASSWGRPVDEQFF. CDR3 nucleotides: TGTGCCAGCAGTTGGGGACGCCCTGTCGATGAGCAGTTCTTC.

The chain combines TRBV29-1 with TRBJ1-2; 7 bases match TRBD1. Germline trimming cut 8 bases from V and 9 bases from J; bases unmatched to any gene: 9. CDR1 and CDR2 from the germline V gene are SQVTM and ANQGSEA. The CDR3 covers 11 residues. The CDR3 region is CSTRQGGRYTF. As DNA, the CDR3 is TGCAGCACCCGACAGGGTGGGCGCTACACCTTC.

The V gene is TRBV29-1, the J gene TRBJ1-4; D uncertain. This CDR3 has 14 residues. The germline CDR1 and CDR2 sequences are SQVTM and ANQGSEA. V lost 1 base, J lost 7 bases, and 13 bases lay in between. DNA for the CDR3: TGCAGCGTTGAAGGGCAGACCTCGGGTGAAAAACTGTTTTTT. Amino acids: CSVEGQTSGEKLFF. Supplemented by reference TRBV29-1 and TRBJ1-4, the full variable domain reads SAVISQKPSRDICQRGTSLTIQCQVDSQVTMMFWYRQQPGQSLTLIATANQGSEATYESGFVIDKFPISRPNLTFSTLTVSNMSPEDSSIYLCSVEGQTSGEKLFFGSGTQLSVL.

V is TRBV27 and J is TRBJ2-3; possible D gene TRBD1, 5 bases. Germline-derived CDR1 and CDR2 are MNHEY and SMNVEV (reference sequence). This CDR3 has 14 residues. Trimming pared 6 bases from V and 2 bases from J, leaving 12 bases between. CDR3 residues: CASSRQTATDTQYF. As DNA, the CDR3 is TGTGCCAGCAGCCGCCAGACAGCCACAGATACGCAGTATTTT.

The chain carries TRBV29-1 and TRBJ1-3; 10 nucleotides match TRBD1. Germline-derived CDR1 and CDR2 are SQVTM and ANQGSEA. After removal of 4 bases from V and 4 bases from J, the junction contained 10 bases not matched to a gene. CDR3 size: 16 residues. Written as DNA, the CDR3 is TGCAGCGTTGTAACCGGGACAGGGGACAACGGAAACACCATATATTTT. This codes for CSVVTGTGDNGNTIYF.

CDR3 region: CASSQVGDRGFDEQFF. In nucleotides, the CDR3 is TGCGCCAGCAGCCAAGTTGGGGACAGGGGTTTCGATGAGCAGTTCTTC. The chain recombines TRBV4-3 with TRBJ2-1; 10 bases line up with TRBD1. Germline-derived CDR1 and CDR2 are LGHNA and YSLEER. V dropped 1 base and J dropped 8; count of bases not matched to a gene: 8. The CDR3 covers 16 residues.

A few counts support this clonotype. V gene TRBV6-2 or TRBV6-3 combines with J gene TRBJ2-5; tentatively, D is TRBD1 (5 bases). This CDR3 is built from 13 residues. With 1 base removed from V and 4 bases from J, the gap between germline ends came to 7 bases. Germline V CDR1 and CDR2: MNHEY, SVGEGT. The CDR3 here is CASSYFRGETQYF. As DNA, the CDR3 is TGTGCCAGCAGTTACTTTAGGGGAGAGACCCAGTACTTC.

This clonotype was seen only a few times. The rearrangement joins TRBV5-1 to TRBJ1-4, with D perhaps matching TRBD1 (5 bases). Germline values: CDR1 SGHRS, CDR2 YFSETQ. Trimming left V 5 bases short and J 5 bases short, with 13 bases between. The CDR3 sequence is 14 residues long. The CDR3 protein is CASREWGENEKLFF. The CDR3 coding sequence is TGCGCCAGCAGGGAGTGGGGGGAGAATGAAAAACTGTTTTTT. The entire variable domain, with the rest obtained from reference TRBV5-1 and TRBJ1-4, is as follows: KAGVTQTPRYLIKTRGQQVTLSCSPISGHRSVSWYQQTPGQGLQFLFEYFSETQRNKGNFPGRFSGRQFSNSRSEMNVSTLELGDSALYLCASREWGENEKLFFGSGTQLSVL.

This clonotype was seen a handful of times. CDR3 amino acids: CASSLSEDASGELFF. For the CDR3, the DNA is TGTGCCAGCAGTCTAAGCGAGGACGCCTCCGGGGAGCTGTTTTTT. The chain carries TRBV12-3 or TRBV12-4 and TRBJ2-2; the D is unclear. This CDR3 spans 15 amino acids. Trimming removed 5 bases at V and 6 bases at J, with 16 bases between.

The chain links TRBV20-1 to TRBJ2-2; D call uncertain. Per the germline V gene, CDR1 is DFQATT and CDR2 is SNEGSKA (reference sequence). Trimming took 6 bases from V and 8 from J, leaving 16 bases between them. There are 13 residues in the CDR3. CDR3 nucleotide sequence: TGCAGTGCCCGATATGGGCCGGAAGGGGAGCTGTTTTTT. This codes for CSARYGPEGELFF.

This chain uses TRBV5-4 with TRBJ2-7, with 9 bases fitting TRBD2. V lost 2 bases to trimming and J lost 5 bases; unmatched junction nucleotides: 11. Germline CDR1 is SGHNT and CDR2 is YYREEE (reference sequence). The CDR3 consists of 16 residues. DNA of the CDR3: TGTGCCAGCAGCTTCTCTCCGGGACTAGCCTTCGACGAGCAGTACTTC. Amino acid sequence: CASSFSPGLAFDEQYF. The whole variable domain, filled in from reference TRBV5-4 and TRBJ2-7, reads ETGVTQSPTHLIKTRGQQVTLRCSSQSGHNTVSWYQQALGQGPQFIFQYYREEENGRGNFPPRFSGLQFPNYSSELNVNALELDDSALYLCASSFSPGLAFDEQYFGPGTRLTVT.

The chain carries TRBV7-2 and TRBJ1-3, with D perhaps matching TRBD1 (5 bases). CDR3 length: 15 amino acids. Germline V CDR1 and CDR2: SGHTA, FQGNSA. Trimming cost V 5 bases and J 4 bases, with 15 bases left between them. As DNA, the CDR3 is TGTGCCAGCAGCCCGGACGGGGCGGGAGGAAACACCATATATTTT. Its translation is CASSPDGAGGNTIYF.

The chain uses TRBV7-8 and TRBJ1-4; TRBD1 might be the D (6 bases). The CDR3 is made up of 15 amino acids. V lost 5 bases to trimming and J lost 5 bases, with 15 bases between them. The germline V gene encodes CDR1 SGHVS and CDR2 FQNEAQ. The CDR3 bases are TGTGCCAGCAGCCCCTGGGACAAGATCAATGAAAAACTGTTTTTT. Its translation: CASSPWDKINEKLFF.

This clonotype was counted only a few times. The chain uses TRBV20-1 and TRBJ2-3, with TRBD2 matching over 9 bases. Germline CDR1 reads DFQATT; CDR2 reads SNEGSKA (reference sequence). V lost 2 bases and J lost 5; bases outside the gene matches: 5. The CDR3 has 14 residues. For the CDR3, the DNA is TGCAGTGCTAGACGTAGCGGGAGCCTAGATACGCAGTATTTT. Its protein is CSARRSGSLDTQYF.

The chain couples TRBV11-2 to TRBJ2-3; TRBD2 aligns across 13 bases. The V segment lost 2 bases and the J segment 5 bases; nucleotides outside the gene matches: 16. Looked up from germline, CDR1 is SGHAT and CDR2 is FQNNGV. The CDR3 totals 20 residues. The CDR3 nucleotides read TGTGCCAGCAGCTTACCCAATCGGGCTACTAGCGGGAGGGCTGGAGATACGCAGTATTTT. It encodes CASSLPNRATSGRAGDTQYF.

The genes are TRBV20-1 and TRBJ2-3; tentatively, D is TRBD1 or TRBD2 (5 bases each). The V gene's germline CDR1 is DFQATT and CDR2 SNEGSKA (reference sequence). V lost 0 bases and J 2 bases, leaving 12 bases between the germline ends. The CDR3 is 15 residues long. The CDR3 nucleotides read TGCAGTGCTAGAGACGGACATAGCGACACAGATACGCAGTATTTT. Encoded protein: CSARDGHSDTDTQYF.

V is TRBV5-6 and J is TRBJ1-5, with TRBD1 matching over 7 bases. The CDR3 runs 14 residues. Germline V gene sequence: CDR1 SGHDT, CDR2 YYEEEE. Germline trimming cut 4 bases from V and 7 bases from J; bases unmatched to any gene: 8. Here the CDR3 reads CASSVRGEYQPQHF. CDR3 bases: TGTGCCAGCAGCGTCAGGGGGGAGTACCAGCCCCAGCATTTT.

V is TRBV20-1 and J is TRBJ1-1; no clear D. The CDR3 covers 14 residues. From germline, CDR1 is DFQATT and CDR2 SNEGSKA (reference sequence). Between the trimmed V and J ends, which lost 1 base and 1 base, there was a span of 10 bases. CDR3 residues: CSARVWSGNTEAFF. CDR3 DNA sequence: TGCAGTGCTAGAGTCTGGTCAGGGAACACTGAAGCTTTCTTT.

The chain has TRBV5-6 and TRBJ2-1; 10 bases are a match to TRBD1. J lost 4 bases, V lost 8 bases, and 3 bases had no gene match. Germline loops: CDR1 SGHDT, CDR2 YYEEEE. This CDR3 has 13 amino acids. This CDR3 reads CASGQGGYNEQFF. DNA of the CDR3: TGTGCCAGTGGACAGGGGGGTTACAATGAGCAGTTCTTC.